Below, one T cell receptor beta chain is given with its context. Its antigen is unknown. The length of the CDR3 is 11 residues. V lost 1 base and J 6 bases, leaving 4 bases between the germline ends. In germline, CDR1 is SEHNR, CDR2 FQNEAQ (reference sequence). Use of 60 Vbeta and 13 Jbeta primers characterized the PCR. The repertoire was sequenced with immunoSEQ multiplex PCR; TCRdb's copy has only in-frame clones and lacks some. The sample holds about 130,000 clones, 75% to 85% seen once. This sample was included in a study of cytomegalovirus exposure and HLA in healthy donors. Overall study: Tens of millions of unique TCR sequences came from HLA-typed donors in an early release.

Study conclusions and caveats: There were several of the most significant clusters that appeared linked to common viral pathogens in a later analysis.

Sequencing used PBMCs. The chain couples TRBV7-9 to TRBJ2-7; D not resolved. The sequence derives from a male donor in good health and CMV-seronegative. Here the CDR3 DNA reads TGTGCCAGCAGCTTAGGGGCCGAGCAGTACTTC. This encodes CASSLGAEQYF. Combining the CDR3 with reference TRBV7-9 and TRBJ2-7 gives the whole variable domain DTGVSQNPRHKITKRGQNVTFRCDPISEHNRLYWYRQTLGQGPEFLTYFQNEAQLEKSRLLSDRFSAERPKGSFSTLEIQRTEQGDSAMYLCASSLGAEQYFGPGTRLTVT.